One and the same sample provided the 18 T cell receptor beta chains below, sequenced in a study of shared clonotypes between healthy human individuals. The assay was immunoSEQ multiplex PCR, and TCRdb's table has in-frame clones only and misses some. The table has around 120,000 clones, roughly 66% seen once. The material sequenced was memory CD8+ T cells sorted from blood. Regarding subset: CD45RO+ cells pooled with CCR7-negative TemRA cells. The receptors stem from a woman in her twenties or thirties in good health.

The V gene is TRBV12-5, the J gene TRBJ2-1, with 8 bases that match TRBD2. V was clipped by 0 bases and J by 5 bases; unmatched bases: 6. The CDR3 length is 16 residues. Germline CDR1 and CDR2: LGHNT and FRNRAP. The CDR3 reads CASGLVEAGGHNEQFF. The CDR3 bases are TGTGCTAGTGGTTTGGTAGAGGCGGGAGGCCACAATGAGCAGTTCTTC.

The genes are TRBV19 and TRBJ1-1; D not resolved. The germline gives CDR1 LNHDA, CDR2 SQIVND (reference sequence). V was pared by 3 bases and J by 6 bases, with 8 bases between. The CDR3 consists of 12 residues. The CDR3 DNA reads as TGTGCCAGTAGTATGGGCTACTCTGAAGCTTTCTTT. Its translation: CASSMGYSEAFF.

This clone was observed a single time. The chain recombines TRBV4-2 with TRBJ2-7, with 11 bases fitting TRBD2. The CDR3 consists of 17 residues. Per the germline V gene, CDR1 is LGHNA and CDR2 is YNFKEQ. V trimming: 4 bases; J trimming: 0 bases; junction bases outside the gene matches: 8. The CDR3 reads CASSRGLAGFSSYEQYF. The CDR3 DNA is TGTGCCAGCAGCCGAGGACTAGCGGGCTTCAGCTCCTACGAGCAGTACTTC.

The chain links TRBV11-1 to TRBJ2-7; D unresolved. There are 13 residues in the CDR3. V was trimmed by 5 bases and J by 6 bases, leaving 14 bases between them. Germline-derived CDR1 and CDR2 are SGHAT and FQDESV (reference sequence). The CDR3 protein is CASSLTQQTEQYF. CDR3 nucleotide sequence: TGTGCCAGCAGCCTCACCCAGCAGACCGAGCAGTACTTC.

This clone appeared a few times. The rearrangement uses TRBV6-5 and TRBJ1-2; 10 bases align to TRBD1. The CDR3 has 12 amino acids. After removal of 4 bases from V and 7 bases from J, the junction contained 0 bases not matched to a gene. Germline values: CDR1 MNHEY, CDR2 SVGAGI. In DNA, the CDR3 is TGTGCCAGCAGTTGGGACAGGGGTGGCTACACCTTC. Residues: CASSWDRGGYTF.

In this sample, this clone turned up a few times. The chain links TRBV19 to TRBJ2-3; D tentatively reads TRBD1 or TRBD2 (5 bases each). Trimming shortened V by 4 bases and J by 0 bases, and 11 bases separated the two germline ends. This CDR3 is 15 amino acids long. Germline V gives CDR1 LNHDA, CDR2 SQIVND (reference sequence). DNA of the CDR3: TGTGCCAGTAGTAGTGGGACGGCTAGCACAGATACGCAGTATTTT. This codes for CASSSGTASTDTQYF.

The chain couples TRBV19 to TRBJ1-1; D is possibly TRBD1 (5 bases). Trimming pared 6 bases from V and 3 bases from J, leaving 20 bases between. Germline V lookup: CDR1 LNHDA, CDR2 SQIVND (reference sequence). This CDR3 is built from 16 residues. CDR3 bases: TGTGCCAGTAGGGGGACGAGAGGAGGCTGGGACACTGAAGCTTTCTTT. Encoded protein: CASRGTRGGWDTEAFF.

The chain has TRBV6-6 and TRBJ2-7; possible D gene TRBD1, 6 bases. Trimming left V 3 bases short and J 5 bases short, with 11 bases between. This CDR3 is built from 13 residues. CDR1 MNHNY and CDR2 SVGAGI come from the germline V gene (reference sequence). The CDR3 spells CASSYTGTHEQYF. In DNA form, the CDR3 reads TGTGCCAGCAGTTATACAGGGACCCACGAGCAGTACTTC.

The V gene is TRBV4-1, the J gene TRBJ1-2; 9 positions match TRBD1. Per the germline V gene, CDR1 is MGHRA and CDR2 is YSYEKL. The CDR3 runs to 15 residues. V shed 1 base, J shed 6 bases, and the junction held 6 bases outside the gene matches. The CDR3 reads CASSQGGTGTNGYTF. The CDR3 DNA reads TGCGCCAGCAGCCAAGGGGGGACAGGGACTAATGGCTACACCTTC.

The chain uses TRBV5-1 and TRBJ1-2; 12 nucleotides match TRBD1. Trimming at V came to 4 bases and at J to 4 bases, leaving 8 bases not matched to a gene. CDR3 length equals 16 residues. Germline V gene lookup returns CDR1 SGHRS and CDR2 YFSETQ. CDR3 in amino acids: CASSDKGQGAIYGYTF. Written as DNA, the CDR3 is TGCGCCAGCAGCGACAAGGGACAGGGGGCAATCTATGGCTACACCTTC.

This clone appeared many times. This chain joins TRBV4-2 and TRBJ2-5; the match to TRBD2 covers 8 bases. The CDR3 is 16 residues long. J was trimmed by 3 bases and V by 0 bases; bases with no gene match: 6. In germline, CDR1 is LGHNA, CDR2 YNFKEQ. CDR3 sequence reads: CASSQDRGSGEETQYF. CDR3 coding DNA: TGTGCCAGCAGCCAAGATCGAGGTAGCGGGGAAGAGACCCAGTACTTC.

The chain links TRBV5-4 to TRBJ1-1; the D is unclear. This CDR3 comprises 12 residues. With 1 base removed from V and 4 bases from J, the gap between germline ends came to 5 bases. Germline V lookup: CDR1 SGHNT, CDR2 YYREEE (reference sequence). This CDR3 reads CASSLSATEAFF. CDR3 nucleotides: TGTGCCAGCAGCTTGTCGGCCACTGAAGCTTTCTTT.

This clone was counted many times. V usage is TRBV6-6 and J usage is TRBJ1-1, with 7 bases aligning to TRBD1. V trimming: 2 bases; J trimming: 2 bases; junction bases outside the gene matches: 2. CDR1 and CDR2 (germline): MNHNY, SVGAGI (reference sequence). The CDR3 totals 14 residues. CDR3 sequence reads: CASSYGTANTEAFF. The CDR3 DNA reads as TGTGCCAGCAGTTACGGGACAGCCAACACTGAAGCTTTCTTT.

V gene TRBV4-3 combines with J gene TRBJ1-5, with D possibly being TRBD1 (5 bases). V lost 4 bases and J 6 bases, leaving 16 bases between the germline ends. Germline CDR1 and CDR2: LGHNA and YSLEER. This CDR3 is built from 15 residues. In DNA form, the CDR3 reads TGCGCCAGCAGCCCCGGGTGGGGGGTCAGTCAGCCCCAGCATTTT. Its translation is CASSPGWGVSQPQHF.

V is TRBV28 and J is TRBJ1-5, with TRBD1 identical over 10 bases. V lost 4 bases, J lost 0 bases, and 6 bases stayed unmatched. CDR3 length: 17 residues. From germline, CDR1 is MDHEN and CDR2 SYDVKM. CDR3 region: CASSSGTGVYSNQPQHF. In nucleotides, the CDR3 is TGTGCCAGCAGTTCCGGGACAGGGGTTTATAGCAATCAGCCCCAGCATTTT.

This chain joins TRBV28 and TRBJ1-1; D not resolved. V lost 10 bases and J lost 0, with 15 bases in between. Looked up from germline, CDR1 is MDHEN and CDR2 is SYDVKM. CDR3 size: 14 residues. The CDR3 protein is CATTPVALNTEAFF. Written as DNA, the CDR3 is TGTGCCACGACACCGGTGGCACTGAACACTGAAGCTTTCTTT.

The chain recombines TRBV4-1 with TRBJ2-1; TRBD2 agrees at 7 bases. In germline, CDR1 is MGHRA, CDR2 YSYEKL. This CDR3 has 17 amino acids. Trimming at V came to 4 bases and at J to 4 bases, leaving 13 bases not matched to a gene. CDR3 residues: CASSPRRSRGSYNEQFF. DNA of the CDR3: TGCGCCAGCAGCCCCAGAAGGTCTCGCGGGAGTTACAATGAGCAGTTCTTC.

The gene calls are TRBV14 and TRBJ2-1, with TRBD2 matching over 11 bases. V shed 0 bases and J 3 bases; nucleotides not matched to a gene: 7. The CDR3 spans 18 residues. Germline CDR1 and CDR2: SGHDN and FVKESK. CDR3 protein: CASSQEVRLAGHYNEQFF. DNA of the CDR3: TGTGCCAGCAGCCAAGAGGTTAGACTAGCGGGACACTACAATGAGCAGTTCTTC.